A single sample is the source of the 4 T cell receptor beta chains below, sequenced in a study of T cell responses to AZD1222 COVID-19 vaccine. Using immunoSEQ multiplex PCR, the repertoire was profiled, and TCRdb retains in-frame clones only, with some absent. Found here are around 99,000 clones, about 93% of them singletons; the top ten hold roughly a fifth. Here the sequenced sample was peripheral blood, taken on day 0 of AZD1222 vaccination. The receptors derive from an adult in good health.

The chain is built from TRBV7-8 and TRBJ1-5; no reliable D call. Trimming pared 1 base from V and 3 bases from J, leaving 10 bases between. Germline CDR1 reads SGHVS; CDR2 reads FQNEAQ. This CDR3 comprises 15 residues. The CDR3 here is CASSLETSPNQPQHF. The CDR3 DNA reads as TGTGCCAGCAGCTTAGAAACGAGTCCCAATCAGCCCCAGCATTTT.

The chain employs TRBV9 and TRBJ1-1; D is unresolved. V lost 1 base and J 6 bases, leaving 16 bases between the germline ends. The CDR3 contains 15 residues. Germline V gene data show CDR1 as SGDLS and CDR2 as YYNGEE. The CDR3 is CASSVYKYAIPEAFF. As DNA, the CDR3 is TGTGCCAGCAGCGTATACAAGTACGCGATCCCTGAAGCTTTCTTT. The variable domain in full, completed from reference TRBV9 and TRBJ1-1, reads DSGVTQTPKHLITATGQRVTLRCSPRSGDLSVYWYQQSLDQGLQFLIQYYNGEERAKGNILERFSAQQFPDLHSELNLSSLELGDSALYFCASSVYKYAIPEAFFGQGTRLTVV.

The chain recombines TRBV27 with TRBJ1-2; 8 bases map to TRBD1. The germline V gene has CDR1 MNHEY and CDR2 SMNVEV (reference sequence). The V gene end was trimmed by 4 bases and the J gene end by 9 bases; junction bases not matched to a gene: 13. The CDR3 has 15 residues. DNA of the CDR3: TGTGCCAGCAGTTACACCGGGACAGGTGGGAGTCGCTACACCTTC. Its protein is CASSYTGTGGSRYTF.

The chain employs TRBV7-2 and TRBJ2-1; TRBD1 agrees at 7 bases. This CDR3 is built from 13 residues. The germline V gene has CDR1 SGHTA and CDR2 FQGNSA. V trimming: 7 bases; J trimming: 10 bases; junction bases outside the gene matches: 10. The CDR3 here is CASTSKGAREQFF. DNA for the CDR3: TGTGCCAGCACCTCCAAGGGGGCACGGGAGCAGTTCTTC.